Below, 10 T cell receptor beta chains from the same sample are listed, as sequenced in a study of CD8 T cells in ankylosing spondylitis (dated 2017 in TCRdb). The method behind the library was 5' RACE. Sequencing used an Illumina HiSeq 2500. TCRdb's own reprocessing of the public reads used fastp at Q25 and MiXCR and kept productive beta chains. Each entry merges the rows of one CDR3 protein and shows their most common DNA and genes. In this sample the table shows over 110,000 distinct CDR3 sequences, 8% to 9% of which occur a single time. The ten largest account for 7.3% of the sample. Sequencing used synovial fluid, either unsorted or a sorted T cell fraction (not recorded which). These receptors came from a male donor with ankylosing spondylitis.

Many counts were recorded for this clonotype. The chain employs TRBV9 and TRBJ2-3; D is possibly TRBD1 (6 bases). CDR3 length: 16 amino acids. V was pared by 0 bases and J by 0 bases, with 11 bases between. CDR1 is SGDLS, CDR2 YYNGEE, per germline. CDR3 loop: CASSVARTASTDTQYF. The CDR3 bases are TGTGCCAGCAGCGTAGCCCGGACAGCCAGCACAGATACGCAGTATTTT.

This clonotype was recorded many times. CDR3: CSAREKGRLLYEQYF. The CDR3 DNA is TGCAGTGCTAGAGAGAAGGGACGATTACTCTACGAGCAGTACTTC. The J gene is TRBJ2-7, the V gene TRBV20-1; D could derive from TRBD1 or TRBD2 (5 bases each). Per germline, CDR1 DFQATT and CDR2 SNEGSKA (reference sequence). The V end lost 0 bases, the J end lost 3 bases, and 15 bases lay between the germline ends. CDR3 size: 15 residues.

This chain joins TRBV7-2 and TRBJ2-6; D might be TRBD1 (5 bases). Trimming removed 6 bases at V and 0 bases at J, with 12 bases between. Germline V gene sequence: CDR1 SGHTA, CDR2 FQGNSA. The CDR3 length is 16 residues. CDR3 region: CASSLRQLSGANVLTF. In DNA form, the CDR3 reads TGTGCCAGCAGTTTGAGACAGCTCTCTGGGGCCAACGTCCTGACTTTC.

This clonotype was seen repeatedly, ten times or more. The chain couples TRBV5-6 to TRBJ2-5; D not resolved. The ends were cut back, 4 bases at V and 0 bases at J, with 7 bases in the middle. CDR1 SGHDT and CDR2 YYEEEE come from the germline V gene. There are 13 residues in the CDR3. The CDR3, as DNA: TGTGCCAGCAGCAAACAGTACCAAGAGACCCAGTACTTC. Protein sequence: CASSKQYQETQYF.

This clonotype occurred a few times. The V gene is TRBV20-1, the J gene TRBJ1-4; TRBD1 might be the D (5 bases). Germline lookup yields CDR1 DFQATT and CDR2 SNEGSKA (reference sequence). The V gene lost 3 bases and the J gene lost 1 base, with 15 bases spanning the gap. This CDR3 contains 16 residues. The CDR3, as DNA: TGCAGTGCTAGGGGGAGGGGTGTGGAAACTAATGAAAAACTGTTTTTT. Translation: CSARGRGVETNEKLFF.

There are many counts of this clonotype. The chain links TRBV20-1 to TRBJ1-4, with 7 bases that match TRBD1. Germline V lookup: CDR1 DFQATT, CDR2 SNEGSKA (reference sequence). V lost 3 bases and J lost 8; bases outside the gene matches: 6. This CDR3 region has 13 residues. This CDR3 is CSARTGSKEKLFF. The CDR3 DNA sequence: TGCAGTGCTAGGACAGGGAGCAAAGAAAAACTGTTTTTT.

In this sample, this clonotype turned up many times. The rearrangement links TRBV18 to TRBJ2-7, with a tentative D call TRBD1 (7 bases). Germline assignment: CDR1 KGHSH and CDR2 LQKENI. The CDR3 is 16 amino acids. The V end was cut by 5 bases, the J end by 3 bases, with 20 bases between. In DNA form, the CDR3 reads TGTGCCAGCTCAACTTTAGGAGGGGGCGACAGCTACGAGCAGTACTTC. Protein: CASSTLGGGDSYEQYF.

This clonotype was counted ten times or more. The genes are TRBV4-1 and TRBJ2-1; 12 nucleotides align to TRBD2. Germline CDR1 is MGHRA and CDR2 is YSYEKL. The length of the CDR3 is 20 residues. Trimming cost V 1 base and J 1 base; bases outside gene matches: 11. The CDR3 DNA sequence: TGCGCCAGCAGCCAAGTGGTAGGACTAGCGGGGCTGGGGTCCTACAATGAGCAGTTCTTC. Translation: CASSQVVGLAGLGSYNEQFF.

The chain recombines TRBV7-2 with TRBJ1-5; 8 nucleotides align to TRBD1. The CDR3 consists of 17 residues. Per the germline V gene, CDR1 is SGHTA and CDR2 is FQGNSA. V lost 5 bases, J lost 2 bases, and 11 bases stayed unmatched. The DNA of the CDR3 is TGTGCCAGCAGCCCAAGAGGACAGGGCGCTGGCAATCAGCCCCAGCATTTT. Translating it yields CASSPRGQGAGNQPQHF.

This rearrangement joins TRBV2 to TRBJ2-5; TRBD2 matches at 9 bases. The CDR3 runs to 16 residues. Per the germline V gene, CDR1 is SNHLY and CDR2 is FYNNEI. V trimming: 2 bases; J trimming: 6 bases; junction bases outside the gene matches: 10. CDR3 loop: CASSEIWASGEQTQYF. The CDR3 bases are TGTGCCAGCAGTGAAATTTGGGCTAGCGGGGAGCAGACCCAGTACTTC.